The subject of this entry is one T cell receptor (beta chain). It lacks a known antigen. No base quality information exists; no much larger clone differs at one position. The source of the sample is a study of OX40 agonist ivuxolimab in advanced cancers. About the full investigation: The costimulatory receptor OX40 (CD134) was targeted by ivuxolimab, a fully human IgG2 agonistic monoclonal antibody. Intravenous ivuxolimab was administered to patients every 2 weeks at six dose levels: 0.01, 0.1, 0.3, 1.5, 3 and 10 mg/kg. Of the approximately 50 dose-escalation patients, hepatocellular carcinoma was present in around 20, melanoma in roughly 15, renal cell carcinoma in 9 and head and neck cancer in 9. In the dose-escalation cohort, around four fifths of patients were male, and the mean age was roughly 60 years with a range of roughly 20 to 79. Prior anti-PD-1, anti-PD-L1 or anti-CTLA-4 therapy was permitted, and checkpoint inhibitors had been received by roughly 42% of dose-escalation patients. Three dose-escalation patients achieved partial responses, one with hepatocellular carcinoma and two with cutaneous melanoma. The point of sequencing TCRbeta in the periphery was to test whether ivuxolimab changed TCR sequence diversity and drove clonal T-cell expansion. The paper reports the monotherapy dose-escalation portion (N of about 51 patients) of the phase I ivuxolimab trial. Study-wide conclusions, independent of this receptor: At doses of 0.1 to 3.0 mg/kg, clonal expansion of both CD4+ and CD8+ T cells in blood was seen between baseline and week 6. In the 0.1-3.0 mg/kg groups, partial responders were among the patients with the lowest normalized peripheral clonal expansion, particularly in CD8+ T cells. Low levels of normalized T-cell clonal expansion were also seen in some nonresponding patients. The antigen specificity of the clonally expanded peripheral T cells was not determined. On average, CD8+ T cells showed more expanded clones than CD4+ T cells after ivuxolimab.

The CDR3 measures 14 amino acids from cysteine to phenylalanine. Of all the DNA, just the CDR3 is kept, 42 bases in frame from base 1. Trimming removed 10 bases from V and 4 bases from J; the gene matches leave 10 bases unexplained. For CDR1 and CDR2, the germline V gene lists SNHLY and FYNNEI. Genomic DNA was isolated from the sorted cells so that the TCRbeta CDR3 region could be sequenced. The immunoSEQ Assay was used to sequence the TCRbeta CDR3 regions. The source is immuneACCESS, and TCRdb retained only in-frame sequences with V and J called. Part of the clones is not carried over; for the studies checked, unresolved V genes explain less than half of this, and the remainder is unexplained. This sample comprises tens of thousands of clones, nearly 85% of them detected only once. The ten top clones hold approximately 4.1% of the sample. Patients with autoimmune disease history or receiving systemic immunosuppression were excluded from the trial. Peripheral blood for TCR sequencing was drawn from every dose cohort at baseline, at cycle 4 day 1 and at cycle 7 day 1. Samples were obtained from an open-label, multicenter, first-in-human phase I dose-escalation trial of ivuxolimab. The trial enrolled adults with locally advanced or metastatic head and neck squamous cell, hepatocellular, melanoma or renal cell carcinoma. CD4+ and CD8+ T cells were sorted separately from peripheral blood before TCR sequencing.

Rearrangement joined TRBV2 to TRBJ2-5; TRBD1 lines up with 9 middle nucleotides. The material was CD4+ or CD8+ T cells sorted from blood, obtained in a trial of the OX40 agonist ivuxolimab. The TCR sequence derives from an adult with an advanced solid tumor such as melanoma, head and neck, liver or kidney cancer. CDR3 region: CATQLDRGGETQYF. The DNA sequence is TGTGCCACCCAACTGGACAGGGGCGGAGAGACCCAGTACTTC.